What follows are 4 T cell receptor beta chains derived from one specimen sequenced in a study of OX40 agonist ivuxolimab in advanced cancers. Data came from immunoSEQ multiplex PCR; TCRdb stores just in-frame clones and leaves some out. The sample holds tens of thousands of clones, roughly four fifths seen once. The sample consisted of CD4+ or CD8+ T cells sorted from blood, taken in a trial of the OX40 agonist ivuxolimab. Every receptor here comes from an adult with an advanced solid tumor such as melanoma, head and neck, liver or kidney cancer.

V is TRBV28 and J is TRBJ2-5; D gene uncertain. TRBJ2-7 matches the DNA end more closely, so the J call is doubtful. The germline V gene encodes CDR1 MDHEN and CDR2 SYDVKM. This CDR3 has 11 residues. CDR3 in amino acids: CASRRSYEQYF. The CDR3 DNA reads TGTGCCAGCAGGCGGTCCTACGAGCAGTACTTC.

The rearrangement links TRBV4-3 to TRBJ2-7; D gene uncertain. V was shortened by 4 bases and J by 3 bases, with 16 bases between the two germline ends. This CDR3 spans 15 amino acids. Germline loops: CDR1 LGHNA, CDR2 YSLEER. Here the CDR3 DNA reads TGCGCCAGCAGCCTGGGCTATAATCTAATCTACGAGCAGTACTTC. Translated: CASSLGYNLIYEQYF.

This clone has just a few counts. The V and J genes are TRBV19 and TRBJ2-7, with TRBD2 as a possible D gene (5 bases). This CDR3 spans 15 amino acids. V gave up 4 bases and J gave up 0 bases, with 13 bases separating them. Germline CDR1 and CDR2: LNHDA and SQIVND (reference sequence). The CDR3 coding sequence is TGTGCCAGTAGTAATCCCCTTGGACTCTCCTACGAGCAGTACTTC. Protein: CASSNPLGLSYEQYF.

V and J are TRBV7-3 and TRBJ2-1, with D perhaps TRBD1 (6 bases). This CDR3 region has 16 residues. Germline V gene data show CDR1 as SGHTA and CDR2 as FQGTGA. V was clipped by 5 bases and J by 2 bases, with 16 bases between them. The CDR3 DNA is TGTGCCAGCAGCCCTAGTAGGGGGTATCCCTACAATGAGCAGTTCTTC. This codes for CASSPSRGYPYNEQFF.